The T cell receptor (beta chain) described here comes from a study of Ad26.COV2.S vaccination and SARS-CoV-2 variants. Across the study: Donor was assigned to the Ad26.COV2.S arm of trial COV1001. Ad26.COV2.S shots went into the muscle once or twice, 56 days apart.

Generated by immunoSEQ multiplex PCR, the TCRdb table keeps only in-frame clones and is missing some. Of about 400,000 clones in the sample, around 92% are singletons; the top ten hold 1.5% to 2%. The study, taken as a whole, reports: The TCR breadth and depth analyses may have produced an underestimate of total T cell responses.

Comment on this clone: Its target is not known.

The V gene's germline CDR1 is LGHDT and CDR2 YNNKEL (reference sequence). V was clipped by 4 bases and J by 2 bases; unmatched bases: 2. The CDR3 runs 15 residues. Treatment described: roughly 18 received Ad26.COV2.S at low or high dose, single or two shots; about 5 received placebo; per-sample allocation not given. Repertoires come from day 63 after the first vaccine or placebo injection. The sample here was peripheral blood, taken in a trial of Ad26.COV2.S vaccine versus placebo. The chain has TRBV3-1 (or the pseudogene TRBV3-2) and TRBJ1-4; 9 nucleotides agree with TRBD1. The TCR comes from a person aged 18-60 years who received the Ad26.COV2.S COVID-19 vaccine or a placebo. The CDR3 DNA reads as TGTGCCAGCAGCCCAGGGACAGGGACTAATGAAAAACTGTTTTTT. Protein: CASSPGTGTNEKLFF.